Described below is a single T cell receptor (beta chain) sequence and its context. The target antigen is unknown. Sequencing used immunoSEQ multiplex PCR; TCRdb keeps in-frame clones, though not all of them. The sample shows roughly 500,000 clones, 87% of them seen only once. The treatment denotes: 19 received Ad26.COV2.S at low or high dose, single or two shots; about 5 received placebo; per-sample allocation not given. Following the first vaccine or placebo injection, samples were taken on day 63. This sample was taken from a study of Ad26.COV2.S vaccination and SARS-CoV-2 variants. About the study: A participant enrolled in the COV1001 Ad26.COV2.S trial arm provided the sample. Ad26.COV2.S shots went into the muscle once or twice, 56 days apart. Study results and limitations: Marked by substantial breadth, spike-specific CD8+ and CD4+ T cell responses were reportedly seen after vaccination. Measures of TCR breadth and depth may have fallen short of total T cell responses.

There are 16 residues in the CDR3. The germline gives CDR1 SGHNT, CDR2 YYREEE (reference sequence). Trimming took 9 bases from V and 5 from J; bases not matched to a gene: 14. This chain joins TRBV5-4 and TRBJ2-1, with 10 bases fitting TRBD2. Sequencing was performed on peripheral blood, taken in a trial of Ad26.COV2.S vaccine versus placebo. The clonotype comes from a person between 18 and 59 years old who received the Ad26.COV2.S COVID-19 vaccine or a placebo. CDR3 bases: TGTGCCACCTCCAAAGCTAGCGGGAGTCGCCACAATGAGCAGTTCTTC. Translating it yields CATSKASGSRHNEQFF.